These 7 T cell receptor beta chains share one sample of origin, sequenced in a study of response to subunit inactivated influenza vaccine. TCRdb analysed the RT-PCR reads with MiXCR anew, one entry per CDR3 protein. This sample has 500,000 or so distinct CDR3 sequences, with approximately 15% found just once. Material: CD4+ T cells sorted from PBMCs, obtained less than 30 months after vaccination. All receptors come from a man between 50 and 69 years old who received an inactivated influenza vaccine.

This clonotype was observed a handful of times. The DNA is left out, because the CDR3 cannot be placed on it with certainty; the CDR3 is given as TCRdb lists it. The rearrangement links TRBV6-2 or TRBV6-3 to TRBJ2-7; the table's TRBD2 call for D was not verified on the DNA. Germline CDR1 reads MNHEY; CDR2 reads SVGEGT. From its first to its last residue, the CDR3 has 21 amino acids. Here the CDR3 reads CASSSVYEQYFGPGTRLTALF.

The chain couples TRBV6-2 or TRBV6-3 to TRBJ2-1, with D unresolved. The CDR3 length is 17 residues. Trimming took 5 bases from V and 5 from J, leaving 22 bases between them. CDR1 is MNHEY, CDR2 SVGEGT, per germline. The CDR3 region is CASSAGWAIGRNNEQFF. The CDR3 bases are TGTGCCAGCAGTGCCGGATGGGCGATTGGCCGAAACAATGAGCAGTTCTTC.

The chain links TRBV7-2 to TRBJ2-5; possibly TRBD2 for D (6 bases). The germline CDR1 and CDR2 sequences are SGHTA and FQGNSA. V dropped 2 bases and J dropped 1 base, with 11 bases sitting between them. There are 15 residues in the CDR3. The CDR3 is CASSLFPGVQETQYF. The CDR3 region has the DNA TGTGCCAGCAGCTTATTCCCGGGGGTCCAAGAGACCCAGTACTTC.

This clonotype was seen a handful of times. The rearrangement uses TRBV9 and TRBJ2-3; tentative D call: TRBD2 (6 bases). CDR3 length: 15 amino acids. V lost 0 bases and J 7 bases, leaving 15 bases between the germline ends. Germline V lookup: CDR1 SGDLS, CDR2 YYNGEE. The chain's CDR3 is CASSVGRDPRHTQYF. CDR3 bases: TGTGCCAGCAGCGTAGGGCGGGACCCTCGGCATACGCAGTATTTT.

The rearrangement joins TRBV10-3 to TRBJ2-1, with D perhaps matching TRBD2 (6 bases). V dropped 6 bases and J dropped 3 bases, with 15 bases sitting between them. The CDR3 is 15 residues long. Germline V CDR1 and CDR2: ENHRY, SYGVKD. CDR3 in DNA: TGTGCCATCAGGAGGGACGGGGGATTCTACAATGAGCAGTTCTTC. Residues: CAIRRDGGFYNEQFF.

The rearrangement links TRBV20-1 to TRBJ1-6; TRBD1 might be the D (5 bases). There are 14 residues in the CDR3. The V end was cut by 3 bases, the J end by 10 bases, with 16 bases between. Per germline, CDR1 DFQATT and CDR2 SNEGSKA (reference sequence). The CDR3 region has the DNA TGCAGTGCTAGTCTCGACAGTCGGAGCTCACCCCTCCACTTT. Translated, it gives CSASLDSRSSPLHF.

This clonotype has more than one count but fewer than ten. The chain couples TRBV7-2 to TRBJ1-6, with D uncertain. The CDR3 extends over 12 amino acids. CDR1 SGHTA and CDR2 FQGNSA come from the germline V gene. Trimming cost V 1 base and J 9 bases, with 4 bases left between them. The CDR3 sequence: CASSLDVSPLHF. The CDR3 nucleotides are TGTGCCAGCAGCTTAGATGTTTCACCCCTCCACTTT.